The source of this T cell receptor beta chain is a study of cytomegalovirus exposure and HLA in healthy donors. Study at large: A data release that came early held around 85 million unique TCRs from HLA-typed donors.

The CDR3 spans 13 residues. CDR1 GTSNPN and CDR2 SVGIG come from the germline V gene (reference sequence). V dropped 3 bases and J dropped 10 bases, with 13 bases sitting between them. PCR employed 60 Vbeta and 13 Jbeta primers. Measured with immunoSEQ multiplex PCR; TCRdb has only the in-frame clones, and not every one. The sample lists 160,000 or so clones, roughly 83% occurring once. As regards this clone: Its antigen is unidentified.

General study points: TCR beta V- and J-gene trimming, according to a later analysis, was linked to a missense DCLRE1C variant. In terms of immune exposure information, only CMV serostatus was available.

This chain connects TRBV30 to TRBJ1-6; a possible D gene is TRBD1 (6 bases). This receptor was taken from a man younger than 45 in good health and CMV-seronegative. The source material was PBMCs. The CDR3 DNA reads TGTGCCTGGAGGGGGCAAAGGGGGTCACCCCTCCACTTT. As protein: CAWRGQRGSPLHF.